This TCR beta chain was recovered during a study of graft-versus-host responses after intestinal transplantation. Overall study: Induction with anti-thymocyte globulin, then tacrolimus and steroids for roughly 3 years, was given to all recipients.

Study-wide points: GvH clones turned up in recipient marrow; some had shown up first in ileum or blood. The study associated peak circulating GvH clone levels with early post-transplant HvG declines.

Trimming cost V 2 bases and J 5 bases, with 7 bases left between them. The length of the CDR3 is 12 residues. Germline CDR1 is SGHDT and CDR2 is YYEEEE. Profiling relied on immunoSEQ multiplex PCR, and the TCRdb table lists in-frame clones only, not all of them. The sample lists more than 90,000 clones; around 94% were seen once. On this clone itself: Antigen unknown.

The rearrangement links TRBV5-6 to TRBJ1-2; D may be TRBD1 (5 bases). The sample was unstimulated CD8+ T cells sorted from spleen or lymph node cells, taken before transplant. This sequence was found in a human donor who was the organ donor for an intestinal transplant. The CDR3, as DNA: TGTGCCAGCAGCTTCGACAGTTATGGCTACACCTTC. This sequence encodes CASSFDSYGYTF.